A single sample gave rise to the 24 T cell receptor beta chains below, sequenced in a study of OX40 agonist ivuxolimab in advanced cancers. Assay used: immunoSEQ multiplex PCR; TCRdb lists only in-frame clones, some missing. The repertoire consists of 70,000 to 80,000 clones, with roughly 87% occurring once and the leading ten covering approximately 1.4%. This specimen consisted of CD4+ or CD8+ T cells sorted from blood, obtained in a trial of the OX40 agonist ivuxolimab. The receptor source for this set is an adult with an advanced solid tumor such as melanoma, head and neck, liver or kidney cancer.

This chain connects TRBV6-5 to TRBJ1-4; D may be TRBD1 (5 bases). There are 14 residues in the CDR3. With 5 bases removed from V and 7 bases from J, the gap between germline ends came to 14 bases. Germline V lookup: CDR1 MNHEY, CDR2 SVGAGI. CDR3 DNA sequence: TGTGCCAGCAGTATTGCAAGGCAGGGTGAAAAACTGTTTTTT. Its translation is CASSIARQGEKLFF.

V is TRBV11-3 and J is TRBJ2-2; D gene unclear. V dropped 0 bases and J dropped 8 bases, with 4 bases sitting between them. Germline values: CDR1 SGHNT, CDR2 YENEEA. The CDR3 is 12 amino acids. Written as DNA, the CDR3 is TGTGCCAGCAGCTTAGATCTGGGGGAGCTGTTTTTT. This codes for CASSLDLGELFF.

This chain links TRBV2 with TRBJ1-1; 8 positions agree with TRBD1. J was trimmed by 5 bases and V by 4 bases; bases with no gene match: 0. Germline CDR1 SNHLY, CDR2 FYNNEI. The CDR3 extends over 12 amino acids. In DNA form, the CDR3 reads TGTGCCAGCAGTGGGACAGGGACTGAAGCTTTCTTT. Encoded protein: CASSGTGTEAFF.

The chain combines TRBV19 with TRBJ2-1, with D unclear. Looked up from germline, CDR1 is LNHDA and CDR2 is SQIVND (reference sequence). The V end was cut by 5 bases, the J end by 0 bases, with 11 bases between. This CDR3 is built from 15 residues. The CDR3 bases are TGTGCCAGTAGTCAGACAATAAGCTCCTACAATGAGCAGTTCTTC. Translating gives CASSQTISSYNEQFF.

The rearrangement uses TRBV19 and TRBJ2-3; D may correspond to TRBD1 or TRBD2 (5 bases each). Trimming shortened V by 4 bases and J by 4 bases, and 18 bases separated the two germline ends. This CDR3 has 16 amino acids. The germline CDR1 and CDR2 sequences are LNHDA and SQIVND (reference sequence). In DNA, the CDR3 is TGTGCCAGTAGTAGGATGGGGGTAAGGAATTCAGATACGCAGTATTTT. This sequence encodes CASSRMGVRNSDTQYF. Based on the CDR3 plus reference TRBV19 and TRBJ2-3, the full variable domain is DGGITQSPKYLFRKEGQNVTLSCEQNLNHDAMYWYRQDPGQGLRLIYYSQIVNDFQKGDIAEGYSVSREKKESFPLTVTSAQKNPTAFYLCASSRMGVRNSDTQYFGPGTRLTVL.

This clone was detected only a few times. The CDR3 is CASSSGYEQYF. The DNA of the CDR3 is TGCGCCAGCAGTTCAGGCTACGAGCAGTACTTC. The gene calls are TRBV5-1 and TRBJ2-7; D is unresolved. The CDR3 extends over 11 amino acids. Germline lookup yields CDR1 SGHRS and CDR2 YFSETQ. V was pared by 5 bases and J by 3 bases, with 6 bases between.

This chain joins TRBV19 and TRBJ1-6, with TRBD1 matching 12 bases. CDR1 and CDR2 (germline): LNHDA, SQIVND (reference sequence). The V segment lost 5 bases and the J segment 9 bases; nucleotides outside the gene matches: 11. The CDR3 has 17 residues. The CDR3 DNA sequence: TGTGCCAGTAGTGTGACAGCCGGGACAGGGGGCTTTTCACCCCTCCACTTT. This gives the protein CASSVTAGTGGFSPLHF.

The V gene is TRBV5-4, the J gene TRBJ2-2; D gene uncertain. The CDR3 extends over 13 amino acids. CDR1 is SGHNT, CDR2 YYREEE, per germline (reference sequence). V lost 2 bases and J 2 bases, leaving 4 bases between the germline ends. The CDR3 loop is CASSFENTGELFF. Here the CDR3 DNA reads TGTGCCAGCAGCTTTGAAAACACCGGGGAGCTGTTTTTT. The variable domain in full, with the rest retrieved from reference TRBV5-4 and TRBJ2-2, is ETGVTQSPTHLIKTRGQQVTLRCSSQSGHNTVSWYQQALGQGPQFIFQYYREEENGRGNFPPRFSGLQFPNYSSELNVNALELDDSALYLCASSFENTGELFFGEGSRLTVL.

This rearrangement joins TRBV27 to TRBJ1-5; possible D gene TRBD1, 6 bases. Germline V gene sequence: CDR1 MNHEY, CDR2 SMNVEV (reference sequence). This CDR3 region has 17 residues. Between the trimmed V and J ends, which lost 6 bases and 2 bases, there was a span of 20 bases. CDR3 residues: CASSSRRSRGGNQPQHF. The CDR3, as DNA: TGTGCCAGCAGCTCGCGCCGGTCCAGGGGAGGCAATCAGCCCCAGCATTTT.

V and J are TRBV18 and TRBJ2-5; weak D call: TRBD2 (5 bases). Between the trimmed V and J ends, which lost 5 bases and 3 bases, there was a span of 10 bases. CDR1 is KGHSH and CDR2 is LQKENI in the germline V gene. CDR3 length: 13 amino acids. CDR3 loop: CASSSDGKETQYF. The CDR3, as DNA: TGTGCCAGCTCATCGGACGGGAAAGAGACCCAGTACTTC.

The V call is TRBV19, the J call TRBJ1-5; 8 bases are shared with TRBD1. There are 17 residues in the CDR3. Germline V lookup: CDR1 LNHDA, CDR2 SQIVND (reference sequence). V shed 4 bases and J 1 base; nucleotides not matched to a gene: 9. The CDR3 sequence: CASSRQGYMQSNQPQHF. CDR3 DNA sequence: TGTGCCAGTAGTAGACAGGGGTACATGCAGAGCAATCAGCCCCAGCATTTT.

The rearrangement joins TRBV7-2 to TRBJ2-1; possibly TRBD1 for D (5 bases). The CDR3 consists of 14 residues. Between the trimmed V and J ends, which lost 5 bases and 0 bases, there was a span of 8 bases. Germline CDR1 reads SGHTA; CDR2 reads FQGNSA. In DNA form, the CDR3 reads TGTGCCAGCAGCACAGGACACTCCTACAATGAGCAGTTCTTC. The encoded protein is CASSTGHSYNEQFF.

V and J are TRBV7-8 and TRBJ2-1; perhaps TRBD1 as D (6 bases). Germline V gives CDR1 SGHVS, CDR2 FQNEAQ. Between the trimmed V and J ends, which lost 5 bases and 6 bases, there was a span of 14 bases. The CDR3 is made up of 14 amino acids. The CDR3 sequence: CASSLKGRGNEQFF. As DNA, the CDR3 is TGTGCCAGCAGCCTAAAGGGCAGGGGCAATGAGCAGTTCTTC.

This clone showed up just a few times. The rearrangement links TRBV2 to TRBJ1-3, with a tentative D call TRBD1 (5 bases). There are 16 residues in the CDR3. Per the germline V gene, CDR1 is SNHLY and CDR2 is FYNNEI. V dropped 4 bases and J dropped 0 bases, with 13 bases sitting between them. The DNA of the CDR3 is TGTGCCAGCAGTGTAGCGGGGCAGATCTCTGGAAACACCATATATTTT. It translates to CASSVAGQISGNTIYF.

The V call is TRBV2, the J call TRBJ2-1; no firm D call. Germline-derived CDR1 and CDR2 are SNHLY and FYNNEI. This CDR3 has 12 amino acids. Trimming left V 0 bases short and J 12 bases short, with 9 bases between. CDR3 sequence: CASSEALPGQFF. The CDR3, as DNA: TGTGCCAGCAGTGAAGCGCTTCCCGGGCAGTTCTTC.

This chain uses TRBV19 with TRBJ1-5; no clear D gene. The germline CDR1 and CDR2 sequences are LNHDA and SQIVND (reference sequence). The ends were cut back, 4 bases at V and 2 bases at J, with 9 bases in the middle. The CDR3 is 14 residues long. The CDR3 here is CASSSWDGNQPQHF. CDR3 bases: TGTGCCAGTAGTAGTTGGGATGGCAATCAGCCCCAGCATTTT.

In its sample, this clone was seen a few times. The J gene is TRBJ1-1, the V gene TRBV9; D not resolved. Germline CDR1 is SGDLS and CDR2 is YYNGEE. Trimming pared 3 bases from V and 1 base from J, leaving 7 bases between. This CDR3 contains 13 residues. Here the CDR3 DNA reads TGTGCCAGCAGCGACGGGAGGAACACTGAAGCTTTCTTT. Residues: CASSDGRNTEAFF.

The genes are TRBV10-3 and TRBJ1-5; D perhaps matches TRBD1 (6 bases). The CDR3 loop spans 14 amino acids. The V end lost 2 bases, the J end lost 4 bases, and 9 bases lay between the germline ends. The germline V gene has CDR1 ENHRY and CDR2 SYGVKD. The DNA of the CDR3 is TGTGCCATCAGTGAGACAGGGTGGAATCAGCCCCAGCATTTT. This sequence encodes CAISETGWNQPQHF.

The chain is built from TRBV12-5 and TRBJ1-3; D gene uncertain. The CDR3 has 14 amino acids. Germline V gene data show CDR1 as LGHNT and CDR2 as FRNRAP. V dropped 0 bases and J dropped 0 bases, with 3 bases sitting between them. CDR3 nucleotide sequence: TGTGCTAGTGGTTTGGTCTCCTCTGGAAACACCATATATTTT. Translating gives CASGLVSSGNTIYF.

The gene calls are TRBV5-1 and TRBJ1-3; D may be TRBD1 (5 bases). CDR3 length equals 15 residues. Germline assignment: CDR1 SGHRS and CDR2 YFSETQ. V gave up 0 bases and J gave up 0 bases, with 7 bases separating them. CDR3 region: CASSLDRFSGNTIYF. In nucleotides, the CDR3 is TGCGCCAGCAGCTTGGACAGGTTCTCTGGAAACACCATATATTTT.

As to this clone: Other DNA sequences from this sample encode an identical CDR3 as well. CDR3 coding DNA: TGCGCCAGCAGCCAAGATAGGCAGGGCCGTCAGCCCCAGCATTTT. It is translated as CASSQDRQGRQPQHF. The J gene is TRBJ1-5, the V gene TRBV4-1, with D possibly TRBD1 on 5 matching bases. Deletions cut 0 bases from V and 6 bases from J, with 12 bases between. CDR3 length: 15 amino acids. Germline V gene sequence: CDR1 MGHRA, CDR2 YSYEKL.

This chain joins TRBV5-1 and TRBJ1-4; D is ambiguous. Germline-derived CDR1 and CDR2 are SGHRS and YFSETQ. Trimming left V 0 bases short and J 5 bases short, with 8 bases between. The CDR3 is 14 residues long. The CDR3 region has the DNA TGCGCCAGCAGCTTGGGGCAGAGGAATGAAAAACTGTTTTTT. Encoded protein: CASSLGQRNEKLFF.

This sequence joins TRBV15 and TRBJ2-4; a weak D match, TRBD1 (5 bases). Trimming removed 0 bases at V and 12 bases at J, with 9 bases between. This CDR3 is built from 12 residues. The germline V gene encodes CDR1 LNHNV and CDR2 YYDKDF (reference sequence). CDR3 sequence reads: CATSRDRGSQYF. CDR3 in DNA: TGTGCCACCAGCAGAGATAGGGGCTCTCAGTACTTC.

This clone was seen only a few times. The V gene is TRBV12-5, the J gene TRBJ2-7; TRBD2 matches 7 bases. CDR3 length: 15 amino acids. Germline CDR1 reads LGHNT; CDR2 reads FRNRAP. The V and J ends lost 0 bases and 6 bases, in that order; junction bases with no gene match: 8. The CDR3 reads CASGLVRGGGPEQYF. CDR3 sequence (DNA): TGTGCTAGTGGTTTGGTACGCGGGGGAGGTCCCGAGCAGTACTTC.